This paragraph covers one T cell receptor (beta chain) sequence. A junction boundary mismatches the germline segment, possibly from a read error. The data were obtained in a study of T cell responses to AZD1222 COVID-19 vaccine. Libraries were prepared by immunoSEQ multiplex PCR; TCRdb keeps only in-frame clonotypes and omits some of them. The sample consists of about 73,000 clones, 60% to 85% of them appearing once. Germline-derived CDR1 and CDR2 are SQVTM and ANQGSEA. CDR3 size: 12 residues. The rearrangement joins TRBV29-1 to TRBJ2-7; D call uncertain. The receptor comes from an adult who received the AZD1222 COVID-19 vaccine. The specimen comprised peripheral blood, sampled 28 days after the second AZD1222 dose. For the CDR3, the DNA is TGCAGCGTAGCTTCCCCCTCCCACGAGCAGTACTTC. It encodes CSVASPSHEQYF.